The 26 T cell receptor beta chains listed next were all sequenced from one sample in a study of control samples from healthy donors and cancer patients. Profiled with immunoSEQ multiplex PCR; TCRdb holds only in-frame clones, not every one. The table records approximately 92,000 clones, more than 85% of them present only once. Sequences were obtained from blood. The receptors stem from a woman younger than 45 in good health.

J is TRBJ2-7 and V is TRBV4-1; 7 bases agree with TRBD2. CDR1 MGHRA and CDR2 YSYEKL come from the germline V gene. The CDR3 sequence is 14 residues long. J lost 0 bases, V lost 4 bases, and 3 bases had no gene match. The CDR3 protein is CASSPWGGSYEQYF. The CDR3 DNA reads TGCGCCAGCAGCCCCTGGGGGGGCTCCTACGAGCAGTACTTC.

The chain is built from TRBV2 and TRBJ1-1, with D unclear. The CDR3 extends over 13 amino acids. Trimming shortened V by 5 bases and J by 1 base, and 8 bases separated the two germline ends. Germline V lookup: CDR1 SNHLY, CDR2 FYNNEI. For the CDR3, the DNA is TGTGCCAGCAGTTGGAGACCGAACACTGAAGCTTTCTTT. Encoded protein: CASSWRPNTEAFF. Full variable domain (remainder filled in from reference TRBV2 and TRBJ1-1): EPEVTQTPSHQVTQMGQEVILRCVPISNHLYFYWYRQILGQKVEFLVSFYNNEISEKSEIFDDQFSVERPDGSNFTLKIRSTKLEDSAMYFCASSWRPNTEAFFGQGTRLTVV.

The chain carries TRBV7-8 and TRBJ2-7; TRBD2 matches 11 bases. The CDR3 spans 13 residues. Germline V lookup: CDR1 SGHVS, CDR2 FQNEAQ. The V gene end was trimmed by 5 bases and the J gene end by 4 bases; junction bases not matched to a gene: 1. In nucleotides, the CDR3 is TGTGCCAGCAGCCGGACTAGCGGGTACGAGCAGTACTTC. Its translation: CASSRTSGYEQYF. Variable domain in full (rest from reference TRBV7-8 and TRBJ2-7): GAGVSQSPRYKVAKRGQDVALRCDPISGHVSLFWYQQALGQGPEFLTYFQNEAQLDKSGLPSDRFFAERPEGSVSTLKIQRTQQEDSAVYLCASSRTSGYEQYFGPGTRLTVT.

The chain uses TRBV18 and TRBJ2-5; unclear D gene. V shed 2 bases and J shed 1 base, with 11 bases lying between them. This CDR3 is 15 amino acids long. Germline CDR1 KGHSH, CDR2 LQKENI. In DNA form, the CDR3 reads TGTGCCAGCTCACCAGAGGTTGGTGGCCAAGAGACCCAGTACTTC. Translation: CASSPEVGGQETQYF.

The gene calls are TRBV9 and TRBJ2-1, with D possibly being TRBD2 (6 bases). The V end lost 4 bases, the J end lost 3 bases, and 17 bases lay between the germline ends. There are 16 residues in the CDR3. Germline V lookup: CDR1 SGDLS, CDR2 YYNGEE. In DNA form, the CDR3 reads TGTGCCAGCAGCCCACAGAGTAGCGGATACTACAATGAGCAGTTCTTC. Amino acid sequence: CASSPQSSGYYNEQFF.

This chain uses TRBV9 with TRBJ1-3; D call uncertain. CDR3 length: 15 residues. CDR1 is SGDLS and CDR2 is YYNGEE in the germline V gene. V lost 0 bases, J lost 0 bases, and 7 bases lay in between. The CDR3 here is CASSVGGFSGNTIYF. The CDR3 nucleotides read TGTGCCAGCAGCGTAGGCGGCTTCTCTGGAAACACCATATATTTT.

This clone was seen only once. The CDR3 loop reads CASSLDGFRSYEQYF. The CDR3 region has the DNA TGCGCCAGCAGCTTGGATGGGTTCAGGTCCTACGAGCAGTACTTC. The genes are TRBV5-1 and TRBJ2-7; the D is unclear. The germline gives CDR1 SGHRS, CDR2 YFSETQ. V lost 0 bases to trimming and J lost 1 base, with 11 bases between them. This CDR3 region has 15 residues.

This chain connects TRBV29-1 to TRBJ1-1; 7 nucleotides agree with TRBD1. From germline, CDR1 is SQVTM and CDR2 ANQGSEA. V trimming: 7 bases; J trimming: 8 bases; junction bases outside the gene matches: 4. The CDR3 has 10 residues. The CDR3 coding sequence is TGCAGCGCCCACAGGGGCGAAGCTTTCTTT. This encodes CSAHRGEAFF.

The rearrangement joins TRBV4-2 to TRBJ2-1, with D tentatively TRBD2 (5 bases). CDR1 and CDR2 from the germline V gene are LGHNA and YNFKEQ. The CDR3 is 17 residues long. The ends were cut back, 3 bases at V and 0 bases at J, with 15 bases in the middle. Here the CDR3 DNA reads TGTGCCAGCAGCCAGCACCCTAGCCCTAGCTCCTACAATGAGCAGTTCTTC. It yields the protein CASSQHPSPSSYNEQFF.

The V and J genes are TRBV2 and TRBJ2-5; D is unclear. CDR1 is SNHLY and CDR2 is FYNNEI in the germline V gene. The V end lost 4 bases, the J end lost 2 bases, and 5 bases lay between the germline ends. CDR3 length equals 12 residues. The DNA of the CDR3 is TGTGCCAGCAGTGCTACACAAGAGACCCAGTACTTC. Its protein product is CASSATQETQYF.

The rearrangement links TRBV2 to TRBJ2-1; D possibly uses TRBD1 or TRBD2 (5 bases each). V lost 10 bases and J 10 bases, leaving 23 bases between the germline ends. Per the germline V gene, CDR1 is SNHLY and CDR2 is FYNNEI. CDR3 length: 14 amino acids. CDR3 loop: CATLTRPGQSEQFF. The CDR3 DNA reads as TGTGCCACTTTAACTAGGCCCGGACAATCAGAGCAGTTCTTC.

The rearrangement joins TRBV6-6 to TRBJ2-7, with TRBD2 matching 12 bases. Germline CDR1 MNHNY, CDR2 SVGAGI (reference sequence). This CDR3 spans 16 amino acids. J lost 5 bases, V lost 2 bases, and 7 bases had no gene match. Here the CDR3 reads CASSYTGTSGRNEQYF. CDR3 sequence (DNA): TGTGCCAGCAGTTACACGGGGACTAGCGGGCGGAACGAGCAGTACTTC.

The CDR3 here is CASSPGDGNTIYF. The DNA of the CDR3 is TGTGCCAGCTCACCTGGCGACGGGAACACCATATATTTT. The chain combines TRBV18 with TRBJ1-3, with D unclear. Between the trimmed V and J ends, which lost 3 bases and 7 bases, there was a span of 10 bases. Germline loops: CDR1 KGHSH, CDR2 LQKENI. CDR3 size: 13 residues. Using reference TRBV18 and TRBJ1-3 for the parts outside the CDR3, the full variable domain is NAGVMQNPRHLVRRRGQEARLRCSPMKGHSHVYWYRQLPEEGLKFMVYLQKENIIDESGMPKERFSAEFPKEGPSILRIQQVVRGDSAAYFCASSPGDGNTIYFGEGSWLTVV.

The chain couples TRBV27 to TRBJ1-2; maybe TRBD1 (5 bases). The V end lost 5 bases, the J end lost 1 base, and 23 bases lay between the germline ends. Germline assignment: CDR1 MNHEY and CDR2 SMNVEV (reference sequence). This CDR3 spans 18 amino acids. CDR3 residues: CASSPLSLQTTVNYGYTF. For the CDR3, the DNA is TGTGCCAGCAGTCCCCTGTCCCTTCAAACGACAGTTAACTATGGCTACACCTTC.

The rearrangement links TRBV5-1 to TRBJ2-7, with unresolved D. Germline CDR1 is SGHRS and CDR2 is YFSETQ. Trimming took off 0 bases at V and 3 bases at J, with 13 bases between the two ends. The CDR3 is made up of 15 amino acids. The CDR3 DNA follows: TGCGCCAGCAGCTTGGATTTGCAGGATTACTACGAGCAGTACTTC. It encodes CASSLDLQDYYEQYF.

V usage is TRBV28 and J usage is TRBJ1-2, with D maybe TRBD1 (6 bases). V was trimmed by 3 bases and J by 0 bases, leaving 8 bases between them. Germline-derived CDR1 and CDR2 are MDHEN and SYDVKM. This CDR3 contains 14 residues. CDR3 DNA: TGTGCCAGCAGTTTGGGGGGCTCTAACTATGGCTACACCTTC. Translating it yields CASSLGGSNYGYTF.

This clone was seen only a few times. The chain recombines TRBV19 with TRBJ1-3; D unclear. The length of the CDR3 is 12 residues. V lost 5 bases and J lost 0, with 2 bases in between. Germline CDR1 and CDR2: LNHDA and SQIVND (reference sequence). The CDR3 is CASSHSGNTIYF. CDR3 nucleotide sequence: TGTGCCAGTAGTCACTCTGGAAACACCATATATTTT. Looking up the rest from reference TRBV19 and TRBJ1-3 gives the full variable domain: DGGITQSPKYLFRKEGQNVTLSCEQNLNHDAMYWYRQDPGQGLRLIYYSQIVNDFQKGDIAEGYSVSREKKESFPLTVTSAQKNPTAFYLCASSHSGNTIYFGEGSWLTVV.

CDR3 amino acids: CASRLGHRGGNQPQHF. In nucleotides, the CDR3 is TGTGCCAGCAGATTGGGACACCGAGGGGGCAATCAGCCCCAGCATTTT. The genes are TRBV28 and TRBJ1-5, with D perhaps TRBD1 (6 bases). This CDR3 contains 16 residues. V shed 6 bases and J shed 2 bases, with 17 bases lying between them. Germline V gene lookup returns CDR1 MDHEN and CDR2 SYDVKM.

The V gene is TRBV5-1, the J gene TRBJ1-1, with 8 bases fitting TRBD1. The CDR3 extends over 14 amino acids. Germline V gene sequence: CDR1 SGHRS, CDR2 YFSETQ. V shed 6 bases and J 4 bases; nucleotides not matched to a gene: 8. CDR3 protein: CASTQDREFTEAFF. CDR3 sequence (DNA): TGCGCCAGCACTCAGGACAGGGAGTTCACTGAAGCTTTCTTT.

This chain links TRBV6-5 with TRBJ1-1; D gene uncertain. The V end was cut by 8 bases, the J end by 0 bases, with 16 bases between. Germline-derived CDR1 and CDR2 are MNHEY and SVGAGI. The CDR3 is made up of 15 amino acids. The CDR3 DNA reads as TGTGCCAGCCAAAGGTTAGAAAAAATGAACACTGAAGCTTTCTTT. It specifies CASQRLEKMNTEAFF.

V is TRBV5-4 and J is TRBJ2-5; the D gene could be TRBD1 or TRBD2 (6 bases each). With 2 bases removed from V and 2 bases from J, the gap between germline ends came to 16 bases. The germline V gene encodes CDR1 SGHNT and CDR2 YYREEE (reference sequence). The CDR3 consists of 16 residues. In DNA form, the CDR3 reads TGTGCCAGCAGCTTCCTTGCCGGGGGCAGGCAAGAGACCCAGTACTTC. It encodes CASSFLAGGRQETQYF.

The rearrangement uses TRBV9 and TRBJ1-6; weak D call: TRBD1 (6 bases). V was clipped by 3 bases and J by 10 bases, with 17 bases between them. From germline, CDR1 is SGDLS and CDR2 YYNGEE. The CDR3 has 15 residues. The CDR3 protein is CASSDIQGTKSPLHF. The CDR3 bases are TGTGCCAGCAGCGACATCCAGGGGACAAAATCACCCCTCCACTTT.

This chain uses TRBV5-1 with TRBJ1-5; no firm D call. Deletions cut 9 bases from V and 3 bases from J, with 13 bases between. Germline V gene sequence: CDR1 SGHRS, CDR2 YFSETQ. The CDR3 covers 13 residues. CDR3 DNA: TGCGCCACCCATCGGCGGAACAATCAGCCCCAGCATTTT. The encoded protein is CATHRRNNQPQHF.

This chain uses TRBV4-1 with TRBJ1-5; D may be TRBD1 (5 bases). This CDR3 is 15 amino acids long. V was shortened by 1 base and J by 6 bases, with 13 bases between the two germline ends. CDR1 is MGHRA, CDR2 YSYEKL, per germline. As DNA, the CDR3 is TGCGCCAGCAGCCAAGTGGTAGGGGTCACTCAGCCCCAGCATTTT. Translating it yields CASSQVVGVTQPQHF.

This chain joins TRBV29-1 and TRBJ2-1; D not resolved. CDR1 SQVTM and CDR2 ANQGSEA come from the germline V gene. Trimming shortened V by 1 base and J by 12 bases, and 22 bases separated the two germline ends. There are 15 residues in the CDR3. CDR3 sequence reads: CSVEGEAGVPMRQFF. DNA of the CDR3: TGCAGCGTTGAAGGTGAGGCAGGAGTCCCTATGAGGCAGTTCTTC.

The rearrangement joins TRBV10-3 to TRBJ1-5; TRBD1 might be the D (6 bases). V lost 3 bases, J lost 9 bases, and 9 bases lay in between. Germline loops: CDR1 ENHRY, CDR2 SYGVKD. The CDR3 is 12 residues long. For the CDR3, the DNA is TGTGCCATCAGTGACAGGGGAAGGCCCCAGCATTTT. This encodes CAISDRGRPQHF.